This record looks at one TCR beta chain sequence and its context. Antigen: not known. This CDR3 is built from 14 residues. V lost 9 bases, J lost 0 bases, and 12 bases lay in between. CDR1 is SNHLY and CDR2 is FYNNEI in the germline V gene. This sample is part of a study of cytotoxic CD8 clonotypes in ibrutinib-treated CLL. About the study: Outcomes included around 25 partial and 2 complete responses; after median approximately six years, approximately 14 stayed remitted and 12 progressed.

Data came from immunoSEQ multiplex PCR; TCRdb stores just in-frame clones and leaves some out. Of 130,000 to 150,000 clones listed, 79% are singletons. Study-wide points: Samples were collected at differing times from sustained-remission and progressing patients. Public clonotypes (which were uncommon) either contracted or remained stable on treatment.

This TCR derives from a human donor with chronic lymphocytic leukemia. The sample was PBMCs, taken after 12 months of ibrutinib treatment. The gene calls are TRBV2 and TRBJ2-1; perhaps D is TRBD1 or TRBD2 (5 bases each). The CDR3 loop is CASRDLISYNEQFF. CDR3 in DNA: TGTGCCAGTCGGGACCTCATCTCCTACAATGAGCAGTTCTTC.